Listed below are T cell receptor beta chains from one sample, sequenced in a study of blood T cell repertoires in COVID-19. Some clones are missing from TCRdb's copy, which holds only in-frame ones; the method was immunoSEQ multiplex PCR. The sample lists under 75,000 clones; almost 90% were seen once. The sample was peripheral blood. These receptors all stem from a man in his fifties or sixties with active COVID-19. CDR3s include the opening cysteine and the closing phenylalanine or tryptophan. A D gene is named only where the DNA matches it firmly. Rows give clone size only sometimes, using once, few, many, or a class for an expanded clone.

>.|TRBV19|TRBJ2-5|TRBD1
CASSANRGRGETQYF
TGTGCCAGTAGTGCTAACAGGGGGCGAGGGGAGACCCAGTACTTC
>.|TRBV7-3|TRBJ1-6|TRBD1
CASSQGQGALPLHF
TGTGCCAGCAGCCAGGGACAGGGTGCCTTACCCCTCCACTTT
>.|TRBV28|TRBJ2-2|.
CASTPPWGQPNTGELFF
TGTGCCAGCACCCCCCCCTGGGGACAACCGAACACCGGGGAGCTGTTTTTT
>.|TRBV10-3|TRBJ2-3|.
CAMSGSSTDTQYF
TGTGCCATGTCAGGTTCTAGCACAGATACGCAGTATTTT
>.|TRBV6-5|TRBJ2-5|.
CASSYSIVRVPETQYF
TGTGCCAGCAGTTACTCGATTGTGAGGGTGCCGGAGACCCAGTACTTC
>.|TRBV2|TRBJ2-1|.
CASSDFVRGPVHSRSYNEQFF
TGTGCCAGCAGTGATTTCGTACGGGGTCCCGTACATTCTCGCTCCTACAATGAGCAGTTCTTC
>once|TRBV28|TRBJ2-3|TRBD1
CASSTGGFSDTQYF
TGTGCCAGCTCTACAGGGGGCTTCTCAGATACGCAGTATTTT
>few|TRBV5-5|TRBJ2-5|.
CASSYKETQYF
TGTGCCAGCAGCTACAAGGAGACCCAGTACTTC
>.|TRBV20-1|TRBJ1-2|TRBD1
CSASPGGSTF
TGCAGTGCTAGCCCAGGGGGTAGCACCTTC
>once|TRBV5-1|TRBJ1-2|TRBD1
CASSLGTVSIYGYTF
TGCGCCAGCAGTCTTGGGACAGTTTCCATCTATGGCTACACCTTC
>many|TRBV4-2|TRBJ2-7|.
CASSQAPGDYEQYF
TGTGCCAGCAGCCAAGCTCCCGGGGACTACGAGCAGTACTTC
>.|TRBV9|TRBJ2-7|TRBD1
CASSVAGTARNEQYF
TGTGCCAGCAGCGTAGCCGGGACAGCGCGTAACGAGCAGTACTTC
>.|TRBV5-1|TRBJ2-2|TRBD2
CASSTPSGGTGELFF
TGCGCCAGCAGCACCCCTAGCGGGGGTACCGGGGAGCTGTTTTTT
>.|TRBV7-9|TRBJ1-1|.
CASSWGNEKTEAFF
TGTGCCAGCAGCTGGGGCAATGAGAAGACTGAAGCTTTCTTT
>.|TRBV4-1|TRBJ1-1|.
CASSQGWGGYTEAFF
TGCGCCAGCAGCCAAGGGTGGGGGGGCTACACTGAAGCTTTCTTT
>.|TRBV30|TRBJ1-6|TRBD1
CAWSVTGGGGNSPLHF
TGTGCCTGGAGCGTCACAGGGGGCGGAGGGAATTCACCCCTCCACTTT
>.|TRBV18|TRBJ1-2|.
CASSPGGSYGYTF
TGTGCCAGCTCACCGGGGGGGAGCTACGGCTACACCTTC
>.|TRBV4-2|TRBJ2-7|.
CASSQVRGYEQYF
TGTGCCAGCAGCCAGGTCCGAGGCTACGAGCAGTACTTC
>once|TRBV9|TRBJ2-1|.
CASSVDGGLYNEQFF
TGTGCCAGCAGCGTAGACGGGGGACTCTACAATGAGCAGTTCTTC
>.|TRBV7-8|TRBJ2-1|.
CASSLNGIYNEQFF
TGTGCCAGCAGCTTAAATGGCATCTACAATGAGCAGTTCTTC
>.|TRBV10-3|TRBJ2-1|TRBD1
CAISPRQTGWAEQFF
TGTGCCATCAGTCCACGCCAGACAGGGTGGGCTGAGCAGTTCTTC
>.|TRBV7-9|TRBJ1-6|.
CASSHGVFSPLHF
TGTGCCAGCAGCCACGGGGTGTTTTCACCCCTCCACTTT
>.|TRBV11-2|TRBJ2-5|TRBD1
CASSPWGQQETQYF
TGTGCCAGCAGCCCATGGGGACAGCAAGAGACCCAGTACTTC
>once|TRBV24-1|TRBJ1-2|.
CATSDFKDSYGYTF
TGTGCCACCAGTGATTTTAAGGACAGCTATGGCTACACCTTC
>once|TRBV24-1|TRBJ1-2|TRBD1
CATSDTRQGEGRGYTF
TGTGCCACCAGTGATACCCGACAGGGGGAGGGTAGAGGCTACACCTTC
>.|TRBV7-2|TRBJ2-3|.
CASSLVVWAGEDTQYF
TGTGCCAGCAGCTTAGTGGTCTGGGCGGGCGAAGATACGCAGTATTTT
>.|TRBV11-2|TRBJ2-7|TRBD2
CASSLTSGGYEQYF
TGTGCCAGCAGCTTGACTAGCGGGGGCTACGAGCAGTACTTC
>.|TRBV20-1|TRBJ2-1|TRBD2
CSASGGIASGNYNEQFF
TGCAGTGCTAGTGGTGGTATTGCTAGCGGGAACTACAATGAGCAGTTCTTC
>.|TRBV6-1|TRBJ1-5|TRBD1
CASSLGQGRHQPQHF
TGTGCCAGCAGCCTGGGACAGGGTCGCCATCAGCCCCAGCATTTT
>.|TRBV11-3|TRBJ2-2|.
CASSPRRDTGELFF
TGTGCCAGCAGCCCCCGGAGGGACACCGGGGAGCTGTTTTTT
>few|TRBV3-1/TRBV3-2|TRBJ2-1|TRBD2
CASSQRTEKGLAGVRNEQFF
TGTGCCAGCAGCCAGCGAACGGAAAAGGGACTAGCGGGAGTAAGGAATGAGCAGTTCTTC
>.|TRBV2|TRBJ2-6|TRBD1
CASIGQGASTGANVLTF
TGTGCCAGCATAGGACAGGGGGCAAGTACTGGGGCCAACGTCCTGACTTTC
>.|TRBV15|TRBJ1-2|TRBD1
CATRVQGANYGYTF
TGTGCCACCAGGGTACAGGGGGCGAACTATGGCTACACCTTC
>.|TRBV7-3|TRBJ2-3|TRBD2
CASSLGNSGNPTDTQYF
TGTGCCAGCAGCTTAGGGAATAGCGGGAATCCCACAGATACGCAGTATTTT
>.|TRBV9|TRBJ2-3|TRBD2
CASSVASGVTDTQYF
TGTGCCAGCAGCGTAGCTAGCGGGGTTACAGATACGCAGTATTTT
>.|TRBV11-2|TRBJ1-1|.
CASSVTDGGTEAFF
TGTGCCAGCAGTGTCACAGACGGGGGCACTGAAGCTTTCTTT
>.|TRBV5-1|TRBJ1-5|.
CASSLGEAGQPQHF
TGCGCCAGCAGCTTGGGGGAGGCAGGTCAGCCCCAGCATTTT
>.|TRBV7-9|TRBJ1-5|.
CASSPIRGQPQHF
TGTGCCAGCAGCCCGATCCGAGGACAGCCCCAGCATTTT
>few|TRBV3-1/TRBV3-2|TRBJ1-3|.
CASSQELGSGNTIYF
TGTGCCAGCAGCCAAGAACTAGGCTCTGGAAACACCATATATTTT
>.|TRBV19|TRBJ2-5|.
CASSIGQTIQETQYF
TGTGCCAGTAGTATCGGACAGACTATCCAAGAGACCCAGTACTTC
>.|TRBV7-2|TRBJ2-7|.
CASSLPGSLGEQYF
TGTGCCAGCAGCTTACCAGGGTCCCTCGGCGAGCAGTACTTC
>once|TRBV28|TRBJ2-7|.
CASSLGGSYEQYF
TGTGCCAGCAGTTTGGGAGGATCTTACGAGCAGTACTTC
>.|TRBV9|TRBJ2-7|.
CASSIGPNSYEQYF
TGTGCCAGCAGTATTGGCCCCAATTCCTACGAGCAGTACTTC
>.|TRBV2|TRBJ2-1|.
CASSVKQGNEQFF
TGTGCCAGCAGTGTCAAACAGGGCAATGAGCAGTTCTTC
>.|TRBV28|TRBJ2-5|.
CASSSTWRVTHF
TGTGCCAGCAGCTCTACCTGGCGGGTCACCCACTTC
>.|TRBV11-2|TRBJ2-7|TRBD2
CASSRTSEAYEQYF
TGTGCCAGCAGTCGGACTAGCGAGGCCTACGAGCAGTACTTC
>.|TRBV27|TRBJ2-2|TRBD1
CASSLQGAIVLGELFF
TGTGCCAGCAGCCTACAGGGGGCGATAGTTCTCGGGGAGCTGTTTTTT
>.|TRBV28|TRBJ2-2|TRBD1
CASSGTGDWTGELFF
TGTGCCAGCAGTGGGACAGGGGATTGGACCGGGGAGCTGTTTTTT
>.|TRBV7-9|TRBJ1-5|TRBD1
CASSHGQGVYYNQPQHF
TGTGCCAGCAGCCACGGACAGGGGGTTTACTACAATCAGCCCCAGCATTTT
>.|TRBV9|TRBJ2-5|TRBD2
CASSVGVLAGVPRETQYF
TGTGCCAGCAGCGTAGGTGTTTTAGCGGGAGTCCCTAGAGAGACCCAGTACTTC